The present entry profiles one T cell receptor beta chain with its context. With random hexamers, reverse transcription was performed on 0.5 to 1 ug of RNA. TCR beta CDR3 was amplified by immunoSEQ covering 54 Vbeta and 13 Jbeta. TCRdb reanalysed the immunoSEQ multiplex PCR reads using MiXCR and keeps one entry per CDR3 protein. Of about 400,000 distinct CDR3 sequences in the sample, about 85% are singletons; the top ten hold approximately 0.11%. The sample comes from a study of CD8 T cells in Susac syndrome. Sequencing of TCR beta was performed on blood CD8+ T cells and on blood CD4+ T cells. The multiple sclerosis controls were treatment-naive patients, and their relapsing-remitting disease was stable or active. In contrast to the negatively isolated CD8+ and CD4+ T cells, TEMRA cells were FACS-enriched. The germline V gene has CDR1 MNHEY and CDR2 SMNVEV (reference sequence). CDR3 length: 15 residues. Trimming took 5 bases from V and 2 from J, leaving 15 bases between them.

The chain has TRBV27 and TRBJ2-5; TRBD2 is a possible D gene (6 bases). Sample: CD8+ T cells from PBMCs. The receptor comes from a human donor with multiple sclerosis. This CDR3 reads CASSGTPGLQETQYF. The CDR3 bases are TGTGCCAGCAGTGGTACTCCGGGACTTCAAGAGACCCAGTACTTC.